A selection of T cell receptor beta chains follows, all from one sample in a study of T cell responses to AZD1222 COVID-19 vaccine. Clones were read by immunoSEQ multiplex PCR, and TCRdb kept only the in-frame ones, dropping some. The table includes approximately 190,000 clones, roughly 92% detected once. The sample in question was peripheral blood, obtained 28 days after the second AZD1222 dose. These receptor sequences come from an adult who received the AZD1222 COVID-19 vaccine. The CDR3 runs from the conserved cysteine through the conserved F or W. A D gene is named only where the DNA matches it firmly. Clone sizes are given selectively: once, few, many, or a class where the clone is expanded.

d_gene	len	abundance	v_gene	j_gene	CDR3nt	CDR3aa
-	15	-	TRBV7-2	TRBJ2-3	TGTGCCAGCAGCGCCCGGGGGCCTGGCACAGATACGCAGTATTTT	CASSARGPGTDTQYF
-	15	-	TRBV9	TRBJ2-5	TGTGCCAGCAGCGCACCCCGCGGAGGAGAAGAGACCCAGTACTTC	CASSAPRGGEETQYF
-	15	-	TRBV2	TRBJ1-5	TGTGCCAGCAGTGATCGGACCGGGAGCAATCAGCCCCAGCATTTT	CASSDRTGSNQPQHF
TRBD2	14	-	TRBV10-3	TRBJ2-1	TGTGCCATCAGTGCGACTAGCGGGAACAATGAGCAGTTCTTC	CAISATSGNNEQFF
-	12	-	TRBV4-2	TRBJ1-1	TGTGCCAGCAGCCAAGAGCGTATTGAAGCTTTCTTT	CASSQERIEAFF
-	13	-	TRBV7-9	TRBJ2-1	TGTGCCAGCAGCCCCTGGGGAGGCAATGAGCAGTTCTTC	CASSPWGGNEQFF
-	13	-	TRBV5-5	TRBJ1-5	TGTGCCAGCCGGGAGACATACAATCAGCCCCAGCATTTT	CASRETYNQPQHF
-	13	-	TRBV7-2	TRBJ1-5	TGTGCCAGCAGCTTAAGGGACGTTCAGCCCCAGCATTTT	CASSLRDVQPQHF
-	13	-	TRBV10-3	TRBJ1-2	TGTGCCACGGGTTGGACGGGGGGAGATGGCTACACCTTC	CATGWTGGDGYTF
-	16	-	TRBV7-2	TRBJ2-1	TGTGCCAGCAGCTTTGGCCTCCAGCAAACAAACAATGAGCAGTTCTTC	CASSFGLQQTNNEQFF
TRBD2	16	few	TRBV7-8	TRBJ2-1	TGTGCCAGCAGCTTTGGGGGGGACTGGAGGTACAATGAGCAGTTCTTC	CASSFGGDWRYNEQFF
-	13	-	TRBV7-9	TRBJ2-7	TGTGCCAGCAGCCCCGACTTGGCCTACGAGCAGTACTTC	CASSPDLAYEQYF
TRBD1	15	once	TRBV6-1	TRBJ1-1	TGTGCCAGCAGTGATTGGACAGGGGGGAACACTGAAGCTTTCTTT	CASSDWTGGNTEAFF
-	15	-	TRBV30	TRBJ1-4	TGTGCCTGGAGTGTATTGGGGGGGACTAATGAAAAACTGTTTTTT	CAWSVLGGTNEKLFF
TRBD1	14	-	TRBV14	TRBJ2-7	TGTGCCAGCAGCCAGGGGACAGGGAGAGTCGAGCAGTACTTC	CASSQGTGRVEQYF
-	15	-	TRBV6-5	TRBJ2-7	TGTGCCAGCAGTTACTCCGGGGGATTAGGCTACGAGCAGTACTTC	CASSYSGGLGYEQYF
-	14	-	TRBV5-1	TRBJ1-2	TGCGCCAGCAGCTGGGGGGACCAGGGAACGGGCTACACCTTC	CASSWGDQGTGYTF
TRBD2	16	once	TRBV28	TRBJ2-3	TGTGCCAGCAGTTCCGCACTAGCGGGGTACACAGATACGCAGTATTTT	CASSSALAGYTDTQYF
TRBD1	14	-	TRBV6-5	TRBJ1-1	TGTGCCAGCAGCCCCCCGGGACAGGGGGTCTCAGCTTTCTTT	CASSPPGQGVSAFF
-	15	-	TRBV9	TRBJ1-3	TGTGCCAGCAGCCCCACAGGGTCCCCTGGAAACACCATATATTTT	CASSPTGSPGNTIYF
-	17	-	TRBV28	TRBJ1-6	TGTGCCAGCAGTGGCAAAGGGGGGGCTTCTAACAATTCACCCCTCCACTTT	CASSGKGGASNNSPLHF
-	11	-	TRBV20-1	TRBJ2-6	TGCAGTGCTCGGGACCGCAACGTCCTGACTTTC	CSARDRNVLTF
TRBD1	15	-	TRBV6-5	TRBJ1-1	TGTGCCAGCAGTTACTCAGAGGGGGCGATAACTGAAGCTTTCTTT	CASSYSEGAITEAFF
-	14	-	TRBV7-8	TRBJ2-1	TGTGCCATCAAATCAGGGCGGGGCGGCAATGAGCAGTTCTTC	CAIKSGRGGNEQFF